This TCR beta chain was retrieved from a study of shared clonotypes between healthy human individuals. Overall study context: Three plates were used per donor for CD4 naive, three for CD4 memory, two for CD8 naive and one for CD8 memory. Study-wide points: Across a handful of donors, naive CD4 shared 5% to 6%, naive CD8 under 4%, memory CD4 roughly 2.2%, memory CD8 0.4% to 0.5%.

CDR1 is SGHDT and CDR2 is YYEEEE in the germline V gene. The CDR3 is 14 residues long. V gave up 4 bases and J gave up 0 bases, with 10 bases separating them. Terminally differentiated effector memory CD45RA+ cells were left out of the naive CD8 fraction, which was CD45RO-negative and positively selected for CCR7. On this clone: Its antigen is unknown.

Original processing methods: ImmunoSEQ junction-only sequences lacked quality scores, so their filtering differed. TCRdb's copy holds only in-frame clones and misses some; the assay was immunoSEQ multiplex PCR. Clone size and the V and J calls come from that table; the DNA yielded D and trimming. The profile covers hundreds of thousands of clones, with approximately 96% appearing a single time and approximately 0.11% taken by the ten largest. The TCR was taken from a woman in her 30s in good health. J is TRBJ1-2 and V is TRBV5-6; D is unresolved. Material: naive CD8+ T cells sorted from blood. The CDR3 region is CASSLGEANYGYTF. The CDR3 region has the DNA TGTGCCAGCAGCCTCGGGGAGGCTAACTATGGCTACACCTTC.